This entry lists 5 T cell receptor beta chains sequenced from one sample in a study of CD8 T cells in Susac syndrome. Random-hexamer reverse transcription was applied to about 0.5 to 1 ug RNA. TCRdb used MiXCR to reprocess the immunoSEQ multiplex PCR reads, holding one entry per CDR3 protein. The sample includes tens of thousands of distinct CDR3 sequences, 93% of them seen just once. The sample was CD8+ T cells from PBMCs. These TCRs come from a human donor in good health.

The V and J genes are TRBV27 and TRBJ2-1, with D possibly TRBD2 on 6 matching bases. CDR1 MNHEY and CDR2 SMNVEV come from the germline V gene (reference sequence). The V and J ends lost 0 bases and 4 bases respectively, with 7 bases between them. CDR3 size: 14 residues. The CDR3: CASSLSGGYNEQFF. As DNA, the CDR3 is TGTGCCAGCAGTTTATCTGGAGGGTACAATGAGCAGTTCTTC.

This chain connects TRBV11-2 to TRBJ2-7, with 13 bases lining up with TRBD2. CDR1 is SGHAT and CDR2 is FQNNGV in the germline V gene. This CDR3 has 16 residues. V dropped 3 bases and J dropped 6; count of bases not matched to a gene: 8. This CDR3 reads CASSFPGLAGVTEQYF. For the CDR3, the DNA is TGTGCCAGCAGCTTCCCCGGACTAGCGGGAGTAACCGAGCAGTACTTC.

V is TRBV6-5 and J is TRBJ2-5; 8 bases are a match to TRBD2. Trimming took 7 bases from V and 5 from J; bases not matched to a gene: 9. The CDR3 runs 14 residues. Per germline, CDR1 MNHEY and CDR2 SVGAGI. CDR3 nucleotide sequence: TGTGCCAGCAATGGCGGGAGGTTTGGTGAGACCCAGTACTTC. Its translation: CASNGGRFGETQYF.

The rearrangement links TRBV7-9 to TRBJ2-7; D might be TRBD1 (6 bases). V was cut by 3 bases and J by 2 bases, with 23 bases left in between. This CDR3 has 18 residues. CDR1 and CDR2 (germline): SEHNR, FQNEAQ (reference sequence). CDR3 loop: CASSFALYGQLIPYEQYF. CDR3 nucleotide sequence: TGTGCCAGCAGCTTCGCACTCTACGGACAGCTCATACCCTACGAGCAGTACTTC.

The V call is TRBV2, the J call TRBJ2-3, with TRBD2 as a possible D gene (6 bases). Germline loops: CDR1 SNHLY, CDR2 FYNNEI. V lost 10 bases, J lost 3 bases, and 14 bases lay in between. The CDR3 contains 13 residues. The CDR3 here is CAIHSGRTDTQYF. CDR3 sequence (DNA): TGTGCCATCCATAGCGGACGGACAGATACGCAGTATTTT.